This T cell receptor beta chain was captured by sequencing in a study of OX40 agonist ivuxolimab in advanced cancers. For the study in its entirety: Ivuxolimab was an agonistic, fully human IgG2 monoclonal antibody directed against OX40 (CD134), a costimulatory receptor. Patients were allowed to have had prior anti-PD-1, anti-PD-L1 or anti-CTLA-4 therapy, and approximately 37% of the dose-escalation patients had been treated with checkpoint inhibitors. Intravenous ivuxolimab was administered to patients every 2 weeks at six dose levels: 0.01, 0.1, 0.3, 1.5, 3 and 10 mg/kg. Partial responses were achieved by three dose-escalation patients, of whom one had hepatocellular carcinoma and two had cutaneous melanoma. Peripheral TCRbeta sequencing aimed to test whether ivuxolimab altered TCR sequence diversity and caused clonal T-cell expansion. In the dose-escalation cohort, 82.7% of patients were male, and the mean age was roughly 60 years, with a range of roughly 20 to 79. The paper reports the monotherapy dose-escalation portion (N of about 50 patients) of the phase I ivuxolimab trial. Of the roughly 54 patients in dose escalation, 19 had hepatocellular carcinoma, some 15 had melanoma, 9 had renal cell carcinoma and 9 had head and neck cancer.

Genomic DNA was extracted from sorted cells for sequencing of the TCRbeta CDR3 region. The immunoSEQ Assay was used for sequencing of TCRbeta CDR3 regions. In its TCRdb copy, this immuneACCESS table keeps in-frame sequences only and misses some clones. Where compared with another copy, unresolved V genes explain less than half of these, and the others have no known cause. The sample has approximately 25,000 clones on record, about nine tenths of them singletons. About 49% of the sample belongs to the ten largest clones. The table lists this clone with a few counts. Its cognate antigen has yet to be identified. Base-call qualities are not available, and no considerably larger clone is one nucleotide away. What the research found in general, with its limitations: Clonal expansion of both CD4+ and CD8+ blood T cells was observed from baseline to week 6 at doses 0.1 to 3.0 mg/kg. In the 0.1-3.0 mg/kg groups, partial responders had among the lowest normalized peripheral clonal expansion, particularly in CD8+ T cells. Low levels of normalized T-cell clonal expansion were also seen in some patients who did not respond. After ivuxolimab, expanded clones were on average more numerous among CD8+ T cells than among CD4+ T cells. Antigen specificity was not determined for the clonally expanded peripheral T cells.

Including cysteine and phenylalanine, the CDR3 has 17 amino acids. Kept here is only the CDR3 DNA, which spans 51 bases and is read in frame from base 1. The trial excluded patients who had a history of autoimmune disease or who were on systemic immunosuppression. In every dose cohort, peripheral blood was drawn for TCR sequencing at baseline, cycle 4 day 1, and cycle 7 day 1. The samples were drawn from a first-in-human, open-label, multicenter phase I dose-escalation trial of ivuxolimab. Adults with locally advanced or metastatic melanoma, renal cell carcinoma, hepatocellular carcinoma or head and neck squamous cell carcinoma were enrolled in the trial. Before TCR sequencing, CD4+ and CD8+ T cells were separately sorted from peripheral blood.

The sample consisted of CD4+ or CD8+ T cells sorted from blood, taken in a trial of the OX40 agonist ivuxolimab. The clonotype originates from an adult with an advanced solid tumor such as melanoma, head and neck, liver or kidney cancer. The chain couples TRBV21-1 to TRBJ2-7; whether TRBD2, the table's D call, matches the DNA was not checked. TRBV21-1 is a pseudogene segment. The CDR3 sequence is CASITCPGERSSYEQYF. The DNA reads TGTGCCAGCATCACATGTCCCGGGGAAAGGAGCTCCTACGAGCAGTACTTC.